Shown below are 13 T cell receptor beta chains from a single sample sequenced in a study of lymphopenia after photon versus proton radiotherapy. Data came from immunoSEQ multiplex PCR; TCRdb stores just in-frame clones and leaves some out. The sample consists of 77,000 or so clones, about 86% of them appearing once. The sample in question was peripheral blood, obtained from a patient treated with proton-based radiotherapy. The receptors derive from a man between 60 and 70 years old with pancreatic cancer.

The chain uses TRBV5-1 and TRBJ2-7; 7 positions match TRBD1. V dropped 0 bases and J dropped 4; count of bases not matched to a gene: 4. Germline-derived CDR1 and CDR2 are SGHRS and YFSETQ. CDR3 length: 14 amino acids. CDR3 protein: CASSLAGQTYEQYF. DNA for the CDR3: TGCGCCAGCAGCTTGGCGGGACAGACGTACGAGCAGTACTTC.

The chain joins TRBV29-1 to TRBJ2-1; 8 nucleotides align to TRBD2. J lost 5 bases, V lost 1 base, and 4 bases had no gene match. The CDR3 runs 14 residues. The germline V gene has CDR1 SQVTM and CDR2 ANQGSEA. CDR3 DNA sequence: TGCAGCGTTGAAGGGCGGGAGGCCCACAATGAGCAGTTCTTC. Translated: CSVEGREAHNEQFF.

The rearrangement uses TRBV5-1 and TRBJ1-3, with D perhaps matching TRBD1 (6 bases). The CDR3 sequence is 16 residues long. Per the germline V gene, CDR1 is SGHRS and CDR2 is YFSETQ. V gave up 4 bases and J gave up 0 bases, with 14 bases separating them. The CDR3 here is CASSPDGTHSGNTIYF. Here the CDR3 DNA reads TGCGCCAGCAGCCCGGACGGGACACACTCTGGAAACACCATATATTTT.

The chain carries TRBV2 and TRBJ1-4; D is uncertain. The V end lost 4 bases, the J end lost 5 bases, and 11 bases lay between the germline ends. Per the germline V gene, CDR1 is SNHLY and CDR2 is FYNNEI. The CDR3 has 14 residues. This CDR3 is CASSVLWENEKLFF. The CDR3 region has the DNA TGTGCCAGCAGTGTCTTGTGGGAGAATGAAAAACTGTTTTTT.

The rearrangement links TRBV5-6 to TRBJ2-7; 9 nucleotides align to TRBD2. Germline V CDR1 and CDR2: SGHDT, YYEEEE. The CDR3 consists of 16 residues. V lost 4 bases to trimming and J lost 3 bases; unmatched junction nucleotides: 11. CDR3 nucleotide sequence: TGTGCCAGCAGCAGGCGGACTAGCGAAGGGATCTACGAGCAGTACTTC. It specifies CASSRRTSEGIYEQYF.

This CDR3 reads CASSPTSGSTDTQYF. CDR3 in DNA: TGCGCCAGCAGCCCGACTAGCGGGAGCACAGATACGCAGTATTTT. V gene TRBV4-1 combines with J gene TRBJ2-3; 10 bases are shared with TRBD2. V shed 4 bases, J shed 0 bases, and the junction held 1 base outside the gene matches. The CDR3 is made up of 15 amino acids. Per germline, CDR1 MGHRA and CDR2 YSYEKL.

The chain recombines TRBV15 with TRBJ2-1; 7 bases agree with TRBD2. This CDR3 comprises 15 residues. Per germline, CDR1 LNHNV and CDR2 YYDKDF (reference sequence). V dropped 3 bases and J dropped 3; count of bases not matched to a gene: 5. Written as DNA, the CDR3 is TGTGCCACCAGCAGGGCTAGCGGCCTCTACAATGAGCAGTTCTTC. It codes for CATSRASGLYNEQFF. Complete variable domain (other parts from reference TRBV15 and TRBJ2-1): DAMVIQNPRYQVTQFGKPVTLSCSQTLNHNVMYWYQQKSSQAPKLLFHYYDKDFNNEADTPDNFQSRRPNTSFCFLDIRSPGLGDTAMYLCATSRASGLYNEQFFGPGTRLTVL.

The rearrangement joins TRBV14 to TRBJ2-7; 8 bases are a match to TRBD2. The germline CDR1 and CDR2 sequences are SGHDN and FVKESK. The CDR3 has 14 residues. The trim removed 6 bases at V and 2 bases at J, leaving 6 bases unmatched. CDR3 sequence reads: CASRAGTSPYEQYF. CDR3 in DNA: TGTGCCAGCAGGGCCGGGACTAGTCCCTACGAGCAGTACTTC.

This sequence joins TRBV7-6 and TRBJ2-3; 10 bases align to TRBD2. CDR1 SGHVS and CDR2 FNYEAQ come from the germline V gene. This CDR3 spans 19 amino acids. V was clipped by 2 bases and J by 0 bases; unmatched bases: 11. In DNA form, the CDR3 reads TGTGCCAGCAGCTTAACTAGCGGGACCCCGTCCCTTAGCACAGATACGCAGTATTTT. Translating gives CASSLTSGTPSLSTDTQYF. The variable domain in full, with the rest retrieved from reference TRBV7-6 and TRBJ2-3, is GAGVSQSPRYKVTKRGQDVALRCDPISGHVSLYWYRQALGQGPEFLTYFNYEAQQDKSGLPNDRFSAERPEGSISTLTIQRTEQRDSAMYRCASSLTSGTPSLSTDTQYFGPGTRLTVL.

The rearrangement links TRBV19 to TRBJ2-7, with D hard to call. Germline V gene lookup returns CDR1 LNHDA and CDR2 SQIVND (reference sequence). V was pared by 4 bases and J by 4 bases, with 14 bases between. The CDR3 runs 14 residues. This CDR3 reads CASSTHRGGYEQYF. CDR3 coding DNA: TGTGCCAGTAGTACCCACCGAGGTGGGTACGAGCAGTACTTC.

This clone has only one observation. The V and J genes are TRBV2 and TRBJ2-7, with D perhaps matching TRBD1 (5 bases). Trimming stripped 8 bases from V and 2 bases from J, with 16 bases between. The CDR3 length is 14 residues. Looked up from germline, CDR1 is SNHLY and CDR2 is FYNNEI. CDR3 protein: CASGQGLPPYEQYF. The CDR3 DNA reads TGTGCCAGCGGGCAGGGTTTACCTCCCTACGAGCAGTACTTC.

The CDR3 DNA follows: TGTGCCTGGACTAATAAAGAGACCCAGTACTTC. Residues: CAWTNKETQYF. V usage is TRBV30 and J usage is TRBJ2-5; D is uncertain. Germline V lookup: CDR1 GTSNPN, CDR2 SVGIG (reference sequence). Trimming removed 4 bases at V and 3 bases at J, with 6 bases between. CDR3 length: 11 amino acids.

The chain joins TRBV28 to TRBJ2-6; tentative D call: TRBD1 (5 bases). V gave up 7 bases and J gave up 3 bases, with 16 bases separating them. The CDR3 is made up of 16 amino acids. CDR1 is MDHEN, CDR2 SYDVKM, per germline. CDR3 residues: CASIPKGVYGANVLTF. In DNA form, the CDR3 reads TGTGCCAGCATTCCAAAAGGGGTCTATGGGGCCAACGTCCTGACTTTC.